This record concerns one TCR beta chain sequence. V dropped 3 bases and J dropped 5 bases, with 16 bases sitting between them. The CDR3 runs 15 residues. Germline values: CDR1 KGHSH, CDR2 LQKENI. These data originate in a study of T cell responses to AZD1222 COVID-19 vaccine. Assay used: immunoSEQ multiplex PCR; TCRdb lists only in-frame clones, some missing. The data show fewer than 90,000 clones, about 88% seen once. The sample consisted of peripheral blood, taken 28 days after the second AZD1222 dose. V usage is TRBV18 and J usage is TRBJ1-1, with D maybe TRBD1 (6 bases). This TCR derives from an adult who received the AZD1222 COVID-19 vaccine. This chain's CDR3 is CASSPLEGVRTEAFF. CDR3 in DNA: TGTGCCAGCTCACCCTTGGAGGGGGTGCGGACTGAAGCTTTCTTT.